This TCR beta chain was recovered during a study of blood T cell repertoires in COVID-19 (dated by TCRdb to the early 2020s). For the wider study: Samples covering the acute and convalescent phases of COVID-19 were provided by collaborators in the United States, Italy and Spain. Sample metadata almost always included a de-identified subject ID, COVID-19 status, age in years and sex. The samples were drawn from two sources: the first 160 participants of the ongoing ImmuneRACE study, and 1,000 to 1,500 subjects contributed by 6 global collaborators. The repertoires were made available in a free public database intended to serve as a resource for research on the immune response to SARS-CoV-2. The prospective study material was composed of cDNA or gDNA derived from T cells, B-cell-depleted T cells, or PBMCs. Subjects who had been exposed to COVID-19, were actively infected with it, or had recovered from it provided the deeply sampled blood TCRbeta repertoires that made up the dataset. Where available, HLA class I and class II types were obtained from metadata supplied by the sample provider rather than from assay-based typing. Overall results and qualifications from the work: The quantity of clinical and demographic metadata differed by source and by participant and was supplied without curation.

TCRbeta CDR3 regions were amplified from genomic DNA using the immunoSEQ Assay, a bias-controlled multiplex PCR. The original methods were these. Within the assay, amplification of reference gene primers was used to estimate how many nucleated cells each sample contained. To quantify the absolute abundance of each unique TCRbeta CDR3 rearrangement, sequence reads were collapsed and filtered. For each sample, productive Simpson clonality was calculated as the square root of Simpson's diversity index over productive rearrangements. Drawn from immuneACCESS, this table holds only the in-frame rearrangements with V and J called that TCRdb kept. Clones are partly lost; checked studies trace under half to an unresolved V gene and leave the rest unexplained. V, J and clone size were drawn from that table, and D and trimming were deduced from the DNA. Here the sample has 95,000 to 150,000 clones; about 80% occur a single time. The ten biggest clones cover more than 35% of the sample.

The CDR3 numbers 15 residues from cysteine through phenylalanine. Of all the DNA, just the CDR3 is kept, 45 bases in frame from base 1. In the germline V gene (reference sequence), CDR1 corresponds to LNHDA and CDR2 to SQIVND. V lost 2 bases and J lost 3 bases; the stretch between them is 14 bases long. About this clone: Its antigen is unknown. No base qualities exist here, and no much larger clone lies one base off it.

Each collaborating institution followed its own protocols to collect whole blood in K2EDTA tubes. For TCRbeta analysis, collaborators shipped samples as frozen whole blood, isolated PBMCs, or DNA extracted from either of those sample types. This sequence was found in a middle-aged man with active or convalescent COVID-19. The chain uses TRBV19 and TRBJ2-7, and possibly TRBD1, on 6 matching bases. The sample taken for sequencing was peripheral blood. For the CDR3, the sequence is CASSISTGHGYEQYF. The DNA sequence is TGTGCCAGTAGTATATCGACGGGACACGGCTACGAGCAGTACTTC. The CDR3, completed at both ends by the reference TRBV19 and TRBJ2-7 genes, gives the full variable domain DGGITQSPKYLFRKEGQNVTLSCEQNLNHDAMYWYRQDPGQGLRLIYYSQIVNDFQKGDIAEGYSVSREKKESFPLTVTSAQKNPTAFYLCASSISTGHGYEQYFGPGTRLTVT.